This T cell receptor beta chain was recorded in a study of T cells in Graves' hyperthyroidism and ophthalmopathy. Germline V lookup: CDR1 SQVTM, CDR2 ANQGSEA. The CDR3 has 13 residues. V shed 6 bases and J 2 bases; nucleotides not matched to a gene: 6. TCR beta CDR3 regions were amplified from RNA transcripts. The HTBI primer set was used in a first-round RT-PCR of the TCR CDR3. One entry per CDR3 protein results from TCRdb running MiXCR on the multiplex PCR reads. The table shows roughly 580,000 distinct CDR3 sequences, with around 45% occurring only once. The chain links TRBV29-1 to TRBJ2-5; 7 positions match TRBD1. The source of this sequence is a woman aged 18-29 years with Graves' hyperthyroidism. The sample comprised peripheral blood or thyroid tissue (not recorded which). The CDR3 DNA reads TGCAGCGTGGGGGACAGACATCAAGAGACCCAGTACTTC. Encoded protein: CSVGDRHQETQYF.